Below are 14 T cell receptor beta chains sequenced from a single sample in a study of PD-L1 blockade in urothelial cancer. Time point meaning: pretreatment peripheral blood. Clones were sequenced by immunoSEQ multiplex PCR, and TCRdb holds only the in-frame ones, with some missing. The table has about 38,000 clones, 85% seen once; the top ten hold roughly 15%. The sequenced sample was PBMCs, obtained around atezolizumab (anti-PD-L1) treatment. The receptors originated from a man aged 80 or over with urothelial cancer.

The rearrangement uses TRBV5-4 and TRBJ1-2; TRBD1 matches at 7 bases. V was clipped by 4 bases and J by 4 bases; unmatched bases: 4. Germline CDR1 and CDR2: SGHNT and YYREEE (reference sequence). There are 13 residues in the CDR3. For the CDR3, the DNA is TGTGCCAGCAGCCCCGACAGGGTCTATGGCTACACCTTC. Its translation: CASSPDRVYGYTF.

Comments on this clone: The junction differs from germline at one of its ends, possibly a read error. The rearrangement joins TRBV6-4 to TRBJ2-5; 10 bases fit TRBD1. Germline CDR1 and CDR2: MRHNA and SNTAGT. This CDR3 is built from 15 residues. The DNA for the CDR3 is TGTGCCAGCAGTTCATCGACCGGGACAGGGGTCCAGGTGGACTTC. Amino acids: CASSSSTGTGVQVDF.

This sequence joins TRBV10-3 and TRBJ2-7; the match to TRBD2 covers 10 bases. V trimming: 4 bases; J trimming: 4 bases; junction bases outside the gene matches: 4. The CDR3 extends over 14 amino acids. Germline V CDR1 and CDR2: ENHRY, SYGVKD. In DNA form, the CDR3 reads TGTGCCATCAGTGCACTAGCGGGAACGTACGAGCAGTACTTC. It yields the protein CAISALAGTYEQYF.

The chain is built from TRBV6-5 and TRBJ1-1, with D possibly matching TRBD1 (5 bases). Trimming cost V 9 bases and J 1 base, with 12 bases left between them. The germline CDR1 and CDR2 sequences are MNHEY and SVGAGI. The CDR3 length is 13 residues. This CDR3 reads CASSRTGNTEAFF. DNA for the CDR3: TGTGCCAGTTCACGAACAGGGAACACTGAAGCTTTCTTT.

This chain links TRBV4-2 with TRBJ2-7; D gene uncertain. The CDR3 runs to 12 residues. CDR1 LGHNA and CDR2 YNFKEQ come from the germline V gene. V lost 2 bases and J lost 3, with 5 bases in between. Here the CDR3 reads CASSQTGYEQYF. The CDR3 region has the DNA TGTGCCAGCAGCCAAACGGGCTACGAGCAGTACTTC.

The chain carries TRBV5-1 and TRBJ2-7; possible D gene TRBD1, 7 bases. Germline V gene sequence: CDR1 SGHRS, CDR2 YFSETQ. The CDR3 extends over 15 amino acids. Trimming took off 4 bases at V and 5 bases at J, with 19 bases between the two ends. This CDR3 reads CASSRLGQGGNEQYF. The CDR3 DNA follows: TGCGCCAGCAGCCGGCTGGGGCAGGGGGGAAACGAGCAGTACTTC.

The chain couples TRBV5-1 to TRBJ2-7; D is perhaps TRBD1 (6 bases). V was shortened by 2 bases and J by 5 bases, with 11 bases between the two germline ends. The CDR3 spans 13 residues. CDR1 and CDR2 from the germline V gene are SGHRS and YFSETQ. CDR3 in DNA: TGCGCCAGCAGCTTTACGGCAGGGGACGAGCAGTACTTC. Translation gives CASSFTAGDEQYF. The entire variable domain, with the rest obtained from reference TRBV5-1 and TRBJ2-7, is as follows: KAGVTQTPRYLIKTRGQQVTLSCSPISGHRSVSWYQQTPGQGLQFLFEYFSETQRNKGNFPGRFSGRQFSNSRSEMNVSTLELGDSALYLCASSFTAGDEQYFGPGTRLTVT.

The table lists this clone with a few counts. The chain uses TRBV30 and TRBJ2-1; 8 bases match TRBD2. Germline V CDR1 and CDR2: GTSNPN, SVGIG (reference sequence). V gave up 4 bases and J gave up 4 bases; unmatched junction bases: 9. The CDR3 extends over 15 amino acids. DNA for the CDR3: TGTGCCTGGACCGAAGGAATAGCGGGGTACAATGAGCAGTTCTTC. It encodes CAWTEGIAGYNEQFF.

The rearrangement uses TRBV25-1 and TRBJ2-2; D is possibly TRBD1 (5 bases). Germline V CDR1 and CDR2: MGHDK, SYGVNS. The CDR3 length is 15 residues. V dropped 6 bases and J dropped 8 bases, with 19 bases sitting between them. The CDR3 is CASRPPEDNLGELFF. Written as DNA, the CDR3 is TGTGCCAGCAGGCCCCCCGAGGACAACCTAGGGGAGCTGTTTTTT.

V is TRBV19 and J is TRBJ1-2; the D gene is possibly TRBD1 (6 bases). This CDR3 is built from 15 residues. Germline CDR1 reads LNHDA; CDR2 reads SQIVND (reference sequence). The germline V and J ends were trimmed by 1 base and 8 bases, with 17 bases remaining between them. The CDR3 nucleotides read TGTGCCAGTAGTATAGCGGCAGGGGAAAGTCGCGGCTACACCTTC. This codes for CASSIAAGESRGYTF.

This clone appeared once. The chain employs TRBV6-9 and TRBJ2-3; no clear D. Germline loops: CDR1 MNHGY, CDR2 SVAAGI. V shed 11 bases and J shed 5 bases, with 11 bases lying between them. This CDR3 has 11 residues. The CDR3 sequence is CAGPRRDTQYF. DNA for the CDR3: TGTGCCGGGCCACGCCGAGATACGCAGTATTTT.

V usage is TRBV28 and J usage is TRBJ1-2; maybe TRBD1 (6 bases). Trimming shortened V by 7 bases and J by 6 bases, and 24 bases separated the two germline ends. The CDR3 spans 16 residues. Per germline, CDR1 MDHEN and CDR2 SYDVKM. CDR3 bases: TGTGCCAGCATCCGCAGCCTAGGGGGAATTTCTGATGGCTACACCTTC. Its translation is CASIRSLGGISDGYTF.

Only a few counts were recorded for this clone. The chain couples TRBV4-1 to TRBJ2-7; 10 bases fit TRBD2. Trimming at V came to 0 bases and at J to 7 bases, leaving 6 bases not matched to a gene. This CDR3 has 15 residues. From germline, CDR1 is MGHRA and CDR2 YSYEKL. The DNA for the CDR3 is TGCGCCAGCAGCCAAGAAAGCGGGAGGGTAGGAGAGCAGTACTTC. Protein sequence: CASSQESGRVGEQYF.

The chain is built from TRBV6-1 and TRBJ2-1; D possibly corresponds to TRBD2 (6 bases). The germline V gene has CDR1 MNHNS and CDR2 SASEGT. V was cut by 8 bases and J by 7 bases, with 15 bases left in between. The CDR3 has 13 residues. The DNA for the CDR3 is TGTGCCAGCCAAACGCTCGGGACTAATGAGCAGTTCTTC. Residues: CASQTLGTNEQFF.